The clone carrying this T cell receptor (beta chain) has only a few counts. Antigen unknown. The data stem from a study of identical twins. Study results and caveats: Beta out-of-frame twin sharing showed a weaker excess. Models underestimated how often monozygotic twins shared out-of-frame TCR alpha. Diverse VJ usage suggested most zero-insertion clonotypes were not invariant T cells.

From the 5' RACE reads, TCRdb called clonotypes with MiXCR, one entry per CDR3 protein. The sample has 750,000 to 950,000 distinct CDR3 sequences; around an eighth are singletons. The CDR3 contains 14 residues. Germline values: CDR1 SNHLY, CDR2 FYNNEI. Trimming cost V 4 bases and J 5 bases, with 14 bases left between them. The same data also went into a second study, on yellow fever vaccine responses in identical twins.

The origin of this receptor is a woman younger than 30 in good health. Sequences were obtained from PBMCs. The V call is TRBV2, the J call TRBJ1-2; tentative D call: TRBD1 (6 bases). CDR3 sequence reads: CASSAWSGDYGYTF. CDR3 nucleotide sequence: TGTGCCAGCAGTGCTTGGTCAGGGGATTATGGCTACACCTTC.